A single sample gave rise to the 30 T cell receptor beta chains below, sequenced in a study of CXCR3-negative and CXCR3-positive naive CD8 T cells. UMI-labeled TRB cDNA libraries were prepared by 5' RACE. TCRdb processed the 5' RACE reads again and assigns one entry to each CDR3 protein, with no DNA. The specimen's table records under 9,500 distinct CDR3 sequences. The sample comprised naive CXCR3- CD8+ T cells from blood. The subset denotes: CD45RO-CCR7+CD27+CD95- naive CD8+ T cells lacking CXCR3 (TNR3-). Receptor source: a human donor in good health. Some clones in this sample may be carry-over from other donors' samples.

CDR3: CASSLENSHEQFF. The V call is TRBV5-1, the J call TRBJ2-1; no DNA is available, so the TRBD2 call from TCRdb remains unchecked. Germline loops: CDR1 SGHRS, CDR2 YFSETQ. The CDR3 has 13 amino acids.

In terms of frequency, this clonotype is medium-sized (0.01 to 0.1%). J is TRBJ1-1 and V is TRBV28. There are 11 residues in the CDR3. Germline values: CDR1 MDHEN, CDR2 SYDVKM. CDR3 sequence: CASSSDSEAFF. Full variable domain (outside the CDR3, taken from reference TRBV28 and TRBJ1-1): DVKVTQSSRYLVKRTGEKVFLECVQDMDHENMFWYRQDPGLGLRLIYFSYDVKMKEKGDIPEGYSVSREKKERFSLILESASTNQTSMYLCASSSDSEAFFGQGTRLTVV.

This chain uses TRBV30 with TRBJ1-2; TCRdb selects TRBD1, and the lack of DNA leaves this call unchecked. This CDR3 contains 12 residues. Germline loops: CDR1 GTSNPN, CDR2 SVGIG (reference sequence). The CDR3 sequence is CAWSVQGDGYTF.

This clonotype is labeled medium-sized based on frequency. CDR3: CASSPRGSADNTEAFF. The chain couples TRBV11-2 to TRBJ1-1; TCRdb lists TRBD1, though no DNA is available to test this call. The CDR3 length is 16 residues. Germline V gives CDR1 SGHAT, CDR2 FQNNGV.

The chain joins TRBV20-1 to TRBJ2-3; with no DNA, the TCRdb D assignment of TRBD2 cannot be verified. This CDR3 comprises 14 residues. Germline-derived CDR1 and CDR2 are DFQATT and SNEGSKA (reference sequence). CDR3 amino acids: CSATGLAGADTQYF.

This chain connects TRBV29-1 to TRBJ1-3. Looked up from germline, CDR1 is SQVTM and CDR2 is ANQGSEA. CDR3 length: 12 residues. The CDR3 sequence is CSVAEPGNTIYF.

The chain combines TRBV7-9 with TRBJ2-1; TCRdb returns TRBD2, unconfirmable since there is no DNA. Germline assignment: CDR1 SEHNR and CDR2 FQNEAQ (reference sequence). The CDR3 is 16 amino acids. CDR3 protein: CASSLPGLAEYNEQFF.

CDR3: CASSPVETSYNEQFF. This rearrangement joins TRBV4-2 to TRBJ2-1. This CDR3 is built from 15 residues. The germline CDR1 and CDR2 sequences are LGHNA and YNFKEQ.

This chain uses TRBV2 with TRBJ2-4; checking the TCRdb D call of TRBD2 is not possible without DNA. Germline V CDR1 and CDR2: SNHLY, FYNNEI. The CDR3 spans 11 residues. This chain's CDR3 is CASSARDSHYF.

This clonotype is labeled medium-sized (0.01 to 0.1%) based on frequency. The chain recombines TRBV29-1 with TRBJ1-1. CDR3 size: 16 residues. CDR1 is SQVTM and CDR2 is ANQGSEA in the germline V gene. CDR3 sequence reads: CSVEGLPDFVSTEAFF.

This clonotype ranks as medium-sized in terms of frequency. V usage is TRBV5-1 and J usage is TRBJ2-7; TCRdb gives TRBD1 as the D gene, but with no DNA this cannot be confirmed. The length of the CDR3 is 15 residues. Per germline, CDR1 SGHRS and CDR2 YFSETQ. The CDR3 here is CASSPWDVNGYEQYF.

V is TRBV19 and J is TRBJ2-3. CDR1 and CDR2 from the germline V gene are LNHDA and SQIVND (reference sequence). The CDR3 is made up of 11 amino acids. CDR3 sequence reads: CASRNSDTQYF.

V gene TRBV25-1 combines with J gene TRBJ1-4; TCRdb lists TRBD1, though no DNA is available to test this call. The CDR3 spans 14 residues. In germline, CDR1 is MGHDK, CDR2 SYGVNS. The CDR3 spells CASSEGQGNEKLFF.

By frequency, this clonotype is medium-sized. The chain links TRBV6-5 to TRBJ2-1; TCRdb outputs TRBD2, but without DNA this stays unchecked. The CDR3 runs 17 residues. Per germline, CDR1 MNHEY and CDR2 SVGAGI. The CDR3 loop is CASSYSGGLADYNEQFF.

This rearrangement joins TRBV5-1 to TRBJ2-7; the D call of TRBD2 rests on TCRdb alone, since no DNA is present to check it. This CDR3 region has 17 residues. From germline, CDR1 is SGHRS and CDR2 YFSETQ. CDR3 loop: CASSIGLAGVSTYEQYF.

This chain uses TRBV29-1 with TRBJ2-2. Germline CDR1 and CDR2: SQVTM and ANQGSEA. The CDR3 has 13 amino acids. The CDR3 region is CSVLAENTGELFF.

This clonotype shows up as medium-sized by frequency. The genes are TRBV29-1 and TRBJ2-1; the TRBD2 assignment by TCRdb is unverifiable without DNA. Germline V CDR1 and CDR2: SQVTM, ANQGSEA. CDR3 length: 15 residues. The CDR3 here is CSVEGTSGSYNEQFF.

This clonotype is classed as medium-sized by frequency. The V gene is TRBV29-1, the J gene TRBJ2-2. The length of the CDR3 is 11 residues. Germline assignment: CDR1 SQVTM and CDR2 ANQGSEA. This chain's CDR3 is CSAEGTGELFF.

This sequence joins TRBV29-1 and TRBJ2-7; TCRdb reports TRBD1, a call that lacks DNA to check it against. CDR3 size: 13 residues. Germline CDR1 SQVTM, CDR2 ANQGSEA. The CDR3 protein is CSVFTGDAYEQYF.

Measured by frequency, this clonotype is medium-sized. V and J are TRBV27 and TRBJ2-2; the D call from TCRdb, TRBD2, cannot be confirmed without DNA. Per the germline V gene, CDR1 is MNHEY and CDR2 is SMNVEV (reference sequence). CDR3 length: 17 residues. This CDR3 is CASSLPRGIPSPGELFF.

The J gene is TRBJ2-2, the V gene TRBV29-1. The CDR3 extends over 12 amino acids. The germline V gene encodes CDR1 SQVTM and CDR2 ANQGSEA. CDR3 residues: CVDRPNTGELFF.

CDR3 protein: CASSVVPETQYF. J is TRBJ2-5 and V is TRBV9. In germline, CDR1 is SGDLS, CDR2 YYNGEE. This CDR3 comprises 12 residues.

Judged by frequency, this clonotype is medium-sized. The CDR3 region is CAISESTSGNEQFF. The chain employs TRBV10-3 and TRBJ2-1. In germline, CDR1 is ENHRY, CDR2 SYGVKD. The length of the CDR3 is 14 residues.

By frequency, this clonotype registers medium-sized (0.01 to 0.1%). The chain carries TRBV7-9 and TRBJ1-1. Looked up from germline, CDR1 is SEHNR and CDR2 is FQNEAQ (reference sequence). The CDR3 extends over 13 amino acids. The CDR3 is CASSVDRNTEAFF. Full variable domain (rest looked up from reference TRBV7-9 and TRBJ1-1): DTGVSQNPRHKITKRGQNVTFRCDPISEHNRLYWYRQTLGQGPEFLTYFQNEAQLEKSRLLSDRFSAERPKGSFSTLEIQRTEQGDSAMYLCASSVDRNTEAFFGQGTRLTVV.

This clonotype is classed as medium-sized by frequency. The chain links TRBV6-6 to TRBJ2-1; the D gene TCRdb calls, TRBD2, cannot be checked with no DNA. Germline V gene sequence: CDR1 MNHNY, CDR2 SVGAGI (reference sequence). This CDR3 is 19 amino acids long. The CDR3 is CASSYLVEGLAAQYTEQFF.

Its frequency marks this clonotype as medium-sized. The CDR3 sequence is CASTRLRTTEAFF. The rearrangement joins TRBV23-1 to TRBJ1-1. TRBV23-1 is placed among ORFs of uncertain function. CDR3 length: 13 amino acids.

Its frequency marks this clonotype as medium-sized. The V and J genes are TRBV12-3 or TRBV12-4 and TRBJ2-1; TCRdb reports TRBD2, a call that lacks DNA to check it against. The CDR3 loop spans 16 amino acids. CDR3 amino acids: CASSLIAGVTYNEQFF.

According to its frequency, this clonotype is medium-sized. This chain links TRBV14 with TRBJ2-7; the TCRdb D gene call, TRBD1, has no DNA to confirm it. Germline CDR1 reads SGHDN; CDR2 reads FVKESK. The CDR3 is made up of 15 amino acids. The CDR3 spells CASSLDRGRSYEQYF.

The CDR3 region is CSVAGGSYEQYF. V and J are TRBV29-1 and TRBJ2-7. The CDR3 is 12 residues long. CDR1 and CDR2 (germline): SQVTM, ANQGSEA.

V and J are TRBV11-1 and TRBJ2-2; TCRdb gives TRBD1 as the D gene, but with no DNA this cannot be confirmed. The CDR3 consists of 16 residues. The germline V gene has CDR1 SGHAT and CDR2 FQDESV (reference sequence). The chain's CDR3 is CASSLAPGYDTGELFF.